What follows are 3 T cell receptor beta chains derived from one specimen sequenced in a study of blood T cell repertoires in COVID-19. Repertoires were generated with immunoSEQ multiplex PCR, while TCRdb's copy carries only in-frame clones and drops some. The sample consists of about 230,000 clones, approximately 80% of them appearing once. Sequencing input: peripheral blood. The receptors derive from a woman between 50 and 59 years old with acute or convalescent COVID-19.

The chain carries TRBV3-1 (or the pseudogene TRBV3-2) and TRBJ2-7; TRBD2 might be the D (5 bases). Germline V lookup: CDR1 LGHDT, CDR2 YNNKEL (reference sequence). V shed 4 bases and J shed 4 bases, with 14 bases lying between them. CDR3 length: 14 residues. CDR3 sequence reads: CASSRDAGFYEQYF. In DNA form, the CDR3 reads TGTGCCAGCAGCCGCGACGCGGGTTTTTACGAGCAGTACTTC.

V usage is TRBV29-1 and J usage is TRBJ1-1; D remains unclear. Germline lookup yields CDR1 SQVTM and CDR2 ANQGSEA. The V gene lost 7 bases and the J gene lost 0 bases, with 12 bases spanning the gap. The CDR3 runs to 13 residues. CDR3 residues: CSGASGLNTEAFF. The CDR3 coding sequence is TGCAGCGGCGCGTCGGGGTTGAACACTGAAGCTTTCTTT.

This clone appeared a few times. This chain links TRBV4-1 with TRBJ2-7, with 7 bases identical to TRBD1. V was pared by 1 base and J by 1 base, with 7 bases of the junction left unmatched. The CDR3 runs 16 residues. Germline V gene sequence: CDR1 MGHRA, CDR2 YSYEKL. The CDR3 loop is CASSQAPTGRSYEQYF. The DNA of the CDR3 is TGCGCCAGCAGCCAAGCGCCGACAGGGCGGTCCTACGAGCAGTACTTC.